These 32 T cell receptor beta chains originate from one sample sequenced in a study of blood T cell repertoires in COVID-19. The repertoire was sequenced with immunoSEQ multiplex PCR; TCRdb's copy has only in-frame clones and lacks some. The data show about 260,000 clones, approximately 90% seen once. Specimen: peripheral blood. Receptor source: a woman aged 45-65 years who had recovered from COVID-19.

The chain carries TRBV9 and TRBJ2-3; 8 bases fit TRBD1. J was trimmed by 1 base and V by 0 bases; bases with no gene match: 1. Looked up from germline, CDR1 is SGDLS and CDR2 is YYNGEE. CDR3 length equals 15 residues. This CDR3 is CASSVVTGGTDTQYF. DNA of the CDR3: TGTGCCAGCAGCGTAGTGACAGGGGGCACAGATACGCAGTATTTT. Complete variable domain (other parts from reference TRBV9 and TRBJ2-3): DSGVTQTPKHLITATGQRVTLRCSPRSGDLSVYWYQQSLDQGLQFLIQYYNGEERAKGNILERFSAQQFPDLHSELNLSSLELGDSALYFCASSVVTGGTDTQYFGPGTRLTVL.

This clone has only one observation. The chain has TRBV6-5 and TRBJ1-1, with 8 bases fitting TRBD1. Germline V gives CDR1 MNHEY, CDR2 SVGAGI. The CDR3 sequence is 13 residues long. V was clipped by 5 bases and J by 5 bases; unmatched bases: 4. The CDR3 spells CASSNNRGTEAFF. The CDR3 DNA sequence: TGTGCCAGCAGTAATAACAGGGGGACTGAAGCTTTCTTT.

The V gene is TRBV5-1, the J gene TRBJ2-2, with a weak D call TRBD1 (5 bases). V was pared by 3 bases and J by 0 bases, with 9 bases between. Germline CDR1 is SGHRS and CDR2 is YFSETQ. The length of the CDR3 is 15 residues. CDR3 in DNA: TGCGCCAGCAGCTCGACAGACGCGAACACCGGGGAGCTGTTTTTT. Its protein product is CASSSTDANTGELFF.

The CDR3 DNA reads as TGTGCCAGCAGCGACCTGACTAGCGGGAGGCACACCGGGGAGCTGTTTTTT. Translating it yields CASSDLTSGRHTGELFF. The genes are TRBV7-6 and TRBJ2-2; TRBD2 agrees at 13 bases. The junction had 6 bases not matched to a gene; V was cut back by 5 bases and J by 3 bases. This CDR3 has 17 amino acids. The germline V gene has CDR1 SGHVS and CDR2 FNYEAQ.

The CDR3 protein is CASSRWGERAYEQYF. For the CDR3, the DNA is TGTGCCAGCAGCCGATGGGGGGAGCGGGCCTACGAGCAGTACTTC. This rearrangement joins TRBV11-2 to TRBJ2-7; TRBD2 might be the D (6 bases). V was trimmed by 5 bases and J by 2 bases, leaving 16 bases between them. The length of the CDR3 is 15 residues. Germline CDR1 reads SGHAT; CDR2 reads FQNNGV.

The chain couples TRBV30 to TRBJ1-2; TRBD1 agrees at 7 bases. Germline CDR1 reads GTSNPN; CDR2 reads SVGIG (reference sequence). V lost 5 bases to trimming and J lost 4 bases; unmatched junction nucleotides: 13. The length of the CDR3 is 15 residues. The CDR3 DNA sequence: TGTGCCTGGGCCAAACAGGGGCCCCCTGTCTATGGCTACACCTTC. Its protein product is CAWAKQGPPVYGYTF.

This sequence joins TRBV13 and TRBJ2-3; D might be TRBD2 (6 bases). The CDR3 has 15 amino acids. The V end was cut by 2 bases, the J end by 4 bases, with 13 bases between. Germline V gene sequence: CDR1 PRHDT, CDR2 FYEKMQ (reference sequence). The CDR3, as DNA: TGTGCCAGCAGCTTAATGGAGGGGACGGCAGATACGCAGTATTTT. Its translation is CASSLMEGTADTQYF.

The gene calls are TRBV5-1 and TRBJ2-2; D is perhaps TRBD2 (5 bases). CDR1 SGHRS and CDR2 YFSETQ come from the germline V gene. Trimming cost V 2 bases and J 5 bases, with 19 bases left between them. The CDR3 totals 17 residues. DNA of the CDR3: TGCGCCAGCAGCTTAGAACCGGCGATCGGGGAGACCGGGGAGCTGTTTTTT. Translated, it gives CASSLEPAIGETGELFF.

The chain is built from TRBV4-2 and TRBJ2-1; 14 nucleotides line up with TRBD2. This CDR3 has 17 amino acids. With 4 bases clipped from V and 4 bases from J, the junction kept 6 bases outside the gene matches. CDR1 LGHNA and CDR2 YNFKEQ come from the germline V gene. CDR3 DNA: TGTGCCAGCAGCCCGAGACTAGCGGGGGGGGTATACAATGAGCAGTTCTTC. Translating gives CASSPRLAGGVYNEQFF.

This chain connects TRBV28 to TRBJ1-2; D gene unclear. The germline V gene has CDR1 MDHEN and CDR2 SYDVKM. V lost 10 bases to trimming and J lost 8 bases, with 14 bases between them. The CDR3 covers 11 residues. Here the CDR3 DNA reads TGTGCCACCAGGTATTTTAGCGGCTACACCTTC. Amino acid sequence: CATRYFSGYTF.

The genes are TRBV18 and TRBJ1-2; 10 nucleotides agree with TRBD1. Germline CDR1 is KGHSH and CDR2 is LQKENI. This CDR3 has 14 amino acids. V lost 6 bases, J lost 3 bases, and 4 bases stayed unmatched. The CDR3 nucleotides read TGTGCCAGCTCCCAGGACAGGGGGGACTATGGCTACACCTTC. Its protein is CASSQDRGDYGYTF.

The chain uses TRBV2 and TRBJ1-2; the D gene is possibly TRBD1 (5 bases). CDR3 length: 14 amino acids. V was shortened by 1 base and J by 3 bases, with 9 bases between the two germline ends. Germline CDR1 reads SNHLY; CDR2 reads FYNNEI. CDR3 DNA: TGTGCCAGCAGTGAAGACAGGCTTTACTATGGCTACACCTTC. This sequence encodes CASSEDRLYYGYTF.

The chain employs TRBV29-1 and TRBJ2-1, with a weak D call TRBD2 (5 bases). Trimming cost V 7 bases and J 0 bases, with 16 bases left between them. The CDR3 loop spans 15 amino acids. Germline V gene lookup returns CDR1 SQVTM and CDR2 ANQGSEA. The CDR3 region has the DNA TGCAGCGCCGAGGGCGGCGACCGCTCCTACAATGAGCAGTTCTTC. The encoded protein is CSAEGGDRSYNEQFF.

V usage is TRBV27 and J usage is TRBJ1-2; D is possibly TRBD1 (6 bases). V gave up 2 bases and J gave up 7 bases, with 20 bases separating them. The CDR3 is 16 residues long. From germline, CDR1 is MNHEY and CDR2 SMNVEV (reference sequence). CDR3: CASSLRGGMGAVGYTF. DNA for the CDR3: TGTGCCAGCAGTTTAAGAGGGGGTATGGGGGCGGTTGGCTACACCTTC.

The chain combines TRBV2 with TRBJ2-1, with 8 bases identical to TRBD2. Germline CDR1 reads SNHLY; CDR2 reads FYNNEI. CDR3 length equals 14 residues. The J segment lost 4 bases and the V segment lost 5 bases, leaving 4 bases of the junction unmatched. The CDR3 spells CASSLLAEYNEQFF. CDR3 sequence (DNA): TGTGCCAGCAGTCTACTAGCGGAGTACAATGAGCAGTTCTTC.

The V and J genes are TRBV28 and TRBJ2-2, with D hard to call. The CDR3 runs to 15 residues. The germline V gene has CDR1 MDHEN and CDR2 SYDVKM. The V and J ends lost 0 bases and 1 base respectively, with 6 bases between them. CDR3 bases: TGTGCCAGCAGTTTATGGGCAGGGAACACCGGGGAGCTGTTTTTT. Amino acids: CASSLWAGNTGELFF.

The CDR3 nucleotides are TGTGCCAGCGGAACCGGGACACTAGAGCTCTGGGCTGGAAACACCATATATTTT. This gives the protein CASGTGTLELWAGNTIYF. J is TRBJ1-3 and V is TRBV4-2; possibly TRBD1 for D (6 bases). Germline-derived CDR1 and CDR2 are LGHNA and YNFKEQ. The CDR3 loop spans 18 amino acids. Deletions cut 8 bases from V and 2 bases from J, with 25 bases between.

The genes are TRBV25-1 and TRBJ2-3; perhaps TRBD2 as D (7 bases). This CDR3 is 16 amino acids long. The germline gives CDR1 MGHDK, CDR2 SYGVNS. Trimming stripped 2 bases from V and 2 bases from J, with 14 bases between. The CDR3 region has the DNA TGTGCCAGCAGTGAAGGGAGGGCGGGACACACAGATACGCAGTATTTT. Its protein product is CASSEGRAGHTDTQYF.

A word on this clone: A much larger clone lies a single base off, so this may be a read error. V and J are TRBV7-8 and TRBJ1-5; TRBD1 matches 8 bases. This CDR3 contains 14 residues. Per the germline V gene, CDR1 is SGHVS and CDR2 is FQNEAQ. J lost 2 bases, V lost 5 bases, and 2 bases had no gene match. The DNA for the CDR3 is TGTGCCAGCAGCACGACAGGGGGCAATCAGCCCCAGCATTTT. Residues: CASSTTGGNQPQHF.

The rearrangement links TRBV4-3 to TRBJ2-2; 14 bases line up with TRBD2. J was trimmed by 6 bases and V by 0 bases; bases with no gene match: 3. The CDR3 loop spans 17 amino acids. Germline V gene lookup returns CDR1 LGHNA and CDR2 YSLEER. The CDR3 protein is CASSQDRGLAGAGELFF. The CDR3 DNA is TGCGCCAGCAGCCAAGATCGGGGACTAGCGGGAGCCGGGGAGCTGTTTTTT.

The rearrangement uses TRBV29-1 and TRBJ1-1, with D possibly TRBD1 on 5 matching bases. Trimming took 4 bases from V and 5 from J, leaving 17 bases between them. The CDR3 has 14 amino acids. Germline CDR1 SQVTM, CDR2 ANQGSEA. CDR3 DNA sequence: TGCAGCGTTGCATCAGTGGGGCCGTGGACTGAAGCTTTCTTT. Its protein is CSVASVGPWTEAFF.

This sequence joins TRBV29-1 and TRBJ1-2; 8 bases fit TRBD1. The trim removed 5 bases at V and 8 bases at J, leaving 13 bases unmatched. The CDR3 has 14 residues. Germline loops: CDR1 SQVTM, CDR2 ANQGSEA. The CDR3 reads CSVSGTGPLRGYTF. The DNA for the CDR3 is TGCAGCGTTTCCGGGACAGGACCGCTTCGGGGCTACACCTTC.

V usage is TRBV29-1 and J usage is TRBJ1-1, with a weak D call TRBD1 (5 bases). V was pared by 3 bases and J by 7 bases, with 12 bases between. Germline V gene sequence: CDR1 SQVTM, CDR2 ANQGSEA. CDR3 length: 12 amino acids. The CDR3 reads CSVDNRGVEAFF. CDR3 nucleotides: TGCAGCGTTGACAACCGGGGGGTTGAAGCTTTCTTT.

This chain uses TRBV4-1 with TRBJ2-3, with 10 nucleotides matching TRBD1. Germline lookup yields CDR1 MGHRA and CDR2 YSYEKL. The CDR3 is 17 residues long. J lost 3 bases, V lost 0 bases, and 6 bases had no gene match. This CDR3 reads CASSQEAGTGVTDTQYF. The CDR3 coding sequence is TGCGCCAGCAGCCAAGAAGCCGGGACAGGGGTAACAGATACGCAGTATTTT.

The CDR3 nucleotides are TGTGCCAGCAGTTTAGGCTCAACGGGGGCCGGGGAGCTGTTTTTT. This encodes CASSLGSTGAGELFF. This chain connects TRBV27 to TRBJ2-2; tentatively, D is TRBD2 (6 bases). Germline loops: CDR1 MNHEY, CDR2 SMNVEV (reference sequence). V was clipped by 2 bases and J by 6 bases, with 13 bases between them. There are 15 residues in the CDR3.

The gene calls are TRBV7-9 and TRBJ1-1; D may be TRBD1 (6 bases). In germline, CDR1 is SEHNR, CDR2 FQNEAQ (reference sequence). This CDR3 is 14 amino acids long. The V end was cut by 4 bases, the J end by 4 bases, with 13 bases between. CDR3 amino acids: CASSYTEGGTEAFF. In DNA form, the CDR3 reads TGTGCCAGCAGCTACACCGAAGGGGGCACTGAAGCTTTCTTT.

This clone was seen once. The chain couples TRBV6-1 to TRBJ1-2; D is perhaps TRBD1 (5 bases). Germline loops: CDR1 MNHNS, CDR2 SASEGT. V was trimmed by 5 bases and J by 8 bases, leaving 12 bases between them. CDR3 length: 12 residues. CDR3 bases: TGTGCCAGCAGTCCCTCCAGGGTCGGCTACACCTTC. It translates to CASSPSRVGYTF.

The CDR3 loop is CASSESYGNYGYTF. The CDR3, as DNA: TGTGCCAGCAGTGAAAGTTACGGTAACTATGGCTACACCTTC. The chain uses TRBV2 and TRBJ1-2; D gene uncertain. There are 14 residues in the CDR3. The ends were cut back, 2 bases at V and 1 base at J, with 8 bases in the middle. Germline V gives CDR1 SNHLY, CDR2 FYNNEI. The variable domain in full, with the rest retrieved from reference TRBV2 and TRBJ1-2, is EPEVTQTPSHQVTQMGQEVILRCVPISNHLYFYWYRQILGQKVEFLVSFYNNEISEKSEIFDDQFSVERPDGSNFTLKIRSTKLEDSAMYFCASSESYGNYGYTFGSGTRLTVV.

This clone was recorded at least ten times. This chain connects TRBV19 to TRBJ1-6; D remains ambiguous. In germline, CDR1 is LNHDA, CDR2 SQIVND (reference sequence). V was trimmed by 7 bases and J by 0 bases, leaving 10 bases between them. The CDR3 is made up of 15 amino acids. The CDR3 DNA reads as TGTGCCAGTAAAGCAGGTAGCTCCTATAATTCACCCCTCCACTTT. Translation: CASKAGSSYNSPLHF.

This clone was seen only a few times. The rearrangement joins TRBV29-1 to TRBJ1-2, with TRBD1 as a possible D gene (5 bases). CDR1 and CDR2 (germline): SQVTM, ANQGSEA. V lost 5 bases, J lost 2 bases, and 12 bases lay in between. This CDR3 region has 13 residues. In DNA form, the CDR3 reads TGCAGCGTTAGGGGAGGGAAAAACTATGGCTACACCTTC. This gives the protein CSVRGGKNYGYTF.

V is TRBV4-1 and J is TRBJ1-3; no clear D. The CDR3 is 14 amino acids. Trimming left V 0 bases short and J 4 bases short, with 7 bases between. The germline gives CDR1 MGHRA, CDR2 YSYEKL. CDR3 nucleotide sequence: TGCGCCAGCAGCCAAGATTCGGGAGGAAACACCATATATTTT. As protein: CASSQDSGGNTIYF.

The chain employs TRBV6-2 or TRBV6-3 and TRBJ1-5; TRBD1 matches at 9 bases. The V segment lost 6 bases and the J segment 4 bases; nucleotides outside the gene matches: 16. Germline loops: CDR1 MNHEY, CDR2 SVGEGT. CDR3 size: 18 residues. This CDR3 reads CASSPETGGRRRNQPQHF. CDR3 DNA sequence: TGTGCCAGCAGCCCAGAGACAGGGGGTAGACGGAGGAATCAGCCCCAGCATTTT.